This TCR beta chain originates from a study of beta chain features in type 1 diabetes. Whole-study results and caveats: In all four CD4+ subsets, TCRB CDR3 length was significantly, moderately reduced in type 1 diabetes.

Of the isolated RNA, all was reverse transcribed, and so the sequenced material was expressed TCRB transcripts. The method was immunoSEQ multiplex PCR; TCRdb's version includes in-frame clones alone and lacks a portion of them. The repertoire consists of over 650,000 clones, with around an eighth occurring once and the leading ten covering around 0.04%. This clone was counted a few times. Its antigen is currently unknown. Germline assignment: CDR1 SGHNT and CDR2 YYREEE (reference sequence). V lost 2 bases to trimming and J lost 0 bases, with 9 bases between them. This CDR3 contains 16 residues. The source of this sequence is a man between 18 and 35 years old with type 1 diabetes. This sequence joins TRBV5-4 and TRBJ2-6; D is perhaps TRBD1 (6 bases). Sequenced: naive CD4+ T cells from blood. CDR3 bases: TGTGCCAGCAGCTTAGGACAGCTCTCTGGGGCCAACGTCCTGACTTTC. Residues: CASSLGQLSGANVLTF.